This T cell receptor beta chain appears in the sequencing data of a study of blood T cell repertoires in COVID-19. Data came from immunoSEQ multiplex PCR; TCRdb stores just in-frame clones and leaves some out. The table has more than 250,000 clones, around 86% seen once. This clone has only a few counts. Sequencing was done on a sample of peripheral blood. The sequence was obtained from a man aged 50 or older with active or convalescent COVID-19.

CDR3 protein: CASSLDIDSEQFF. The CDR3 DNA sequence: TGCGCCAGCAGCTTGGATATCGACAGCGAGCAGTTCTTC. The chain has TRBV5-1 and TRBJ2-1; possible D gene TRBD1, 5 bases. Trimming left V 0 bases short and J 10 bases short, with 11 bases between. Germline V lookup: CDR1 SGHRS, CDR2 YFSETQ. This CDR3 region has 13 residues.